The present T cell receptor (beta chain) was sequenced within a study of blood T cell repertoires in COVID-19. Study context: Specimens from acute and convalescent COVID-19 originated in the United States, Italy and Spain. The cDNA or gDNA used as material had been derived from T cells, B-cell-depleted T cells, or PBMCs.

The CDR3 contains 14 residues. The V gene's germline CDR1 is MDHEN and CDR2 SYDVKM. The V gene lost 3 bases and the J gene lost 3 bases, with 9 bases spanning the gap. The authors' processing: From reference gene primer amplification, estimates of nucleated cell counts were derived. Only in-frame clones appear in the TCRdb table, and some are missing; sequencing was by immunoSEQ multiplex PCR. For V, J and clone size, that table is used; D and trimming come from the DNA. The sample carries 85,000 to 95,000 clones, approximately 87% recorded once. Material for sequencing was peripheral blood. The chain couples TRBV28 to TRBJ1-5; the D is unclear. The TCR sequence derives from a human donor with acute or convalescent COVID-19. The donor label of this sample is uncertain. The CDR3 here is CASSLRGYNQPQHF. CDR3 bases: TGTGCCAGCAGTTTGAGAGGATACAATCAGCCCCAGCATTTT.